The TCR beta chain under discussion was sequenced for a study of OX40 agonist ivuxolimab in advanced cancers. Across the whole study: People who had prior anti-PD-1, anti-PD-L1 or anti-CTLA-4 therapy could take part, and approximately 44% had some. Study-wide results and caveats: Some of the nonresponding patients also showed low levels of normalized T-cell clonal expansion. Within 6 weeks, CD4+ and CD8+ blood T cells expanded clonally at 0.1 to 3.0 mg/kg.

Exclusion of a patient followed from autoimmune disease history or systemic immunosuppression. Of note for this clone: Its antigen is undetermined.

Data came from immunoSEQ multiplex PCR; TCRdb stores just in-frame clones and leaves some out. Of some 55,000 clones in the sample, about 89% were seen once. V was shortened by 2 bases and J by 6 bases, with 5 bases between the two germline ends. The CDR3 is made up of 12 amino acids. CDR1 KGHSH and CDR2 LQKENI come from the germline V gene. The chain combines TRBV18 with TRBJ2-1, with no clear D. The sequence came from an adult with an advanced solid tumor such as melanoma, head and neck, liver or kidney cancer. Here the sequenced sample was CD4+ or CD8+ T cells sorted from blood, taken in a trial of the OX40 agonist ivuxolimab. CDR3 residues: CASSPVGNEQFF. In DNA, the CDR3 is TGTGCCAGCTCACCAGTAGGCAATGAGCAGTTCTTC.